The sequence of this T cell receptor (beta chain) was determined in a study of blood T cell repertoires in COVID-19. Study overall: The cDNA or gDNA used as material had been derived from T cells, B-cell-depleted T cells, or PBMCs.

Seattle's cohort entered during active infection and was followed longitudinally. Clones were read by immunoSEQ multiplex PCR, and TCRdb kept only the in-frame ones, dropping some. The table records 85,000 to 100,000 clones, about 90% of them present only once. The CDR3 is 18 residues long. Germline CDR1 and CDR2: SNHLY and FYNNEI. After removal of 1 base from V and 0 bases from J, the junction contained 12 bases not matched to a gene. The material sequenced was peripheral blood. The clonotype was recovered from a man between 45 and 60 years old with COVID-19, enrolled during active disease. The rearrangement joins TRBV2 to TRBJ2-7, with TRBD1 identical over 7 bases. This CDR3 reads CASSEERDSHLLSYEQYF. Here the CDR3 DNA reads TGTGCCAGCAGTGAAGAGAGGGACAGTCACTTACTCTCCTACGAGCAGTACTTC.